This T cell receptor (beta chain) was documented in a study of cytomegalovirus exposure and HLA in healthy donors. Study overall: Earlier, 180 million or so T cells were analyzed, and fewer than 120 million unique TCR beta sequences were found among them. Study results and caveats: As a later analysis revealed, the rate of TCR association differed by HLA locus, with DRB1 most and HLA-C fewest.

The PCR was carried out with 60 Vbeta primers and 13 Jbeta primers. The assay was immunoSEQ multiplex PCR, and TCRdb's table has in-frame clones only and misses some. The sample has approximately 85,000 clones, around 70% seen once. This clone was counted only a few times. Its antigen is not known. Trimming took 7 bases from V and 6 from J, leaving 13 bases between them. Germline values: CDR1 GTSNPN, CDR2 SVGIG (reference sequence). The CDR3 is made up of 12 amino acids. Sequences were obtained from PBMCs. The clonotype was recovered from a woman aged 40 to 55 in good health and CMV-seropositive. V and J are TRBV30 and TRBJ2-1; no clear D. This chain's CDR3 is CAFYSYPNEQFF. The CDR3 coding sequence is TGTGCCTTCTATTCCTACCCCAATGAGCAGTTCTTC.